This T cell receptor beta chain was observed in a study of vaccination and CD4 T cells after COVID-19. Treatment meaning: roughly nine-day PBMC culture with coronavirus spike peptide pools or control peptides (ViraFEST assay). The study sequenced cultured CD4+ T cell DNA using the Oncomine TCR Beta short-read assay. TCRdb used MiXCR to reprocess the PCR reads, holding one entry per CDR3 protein. Counted here are about 14,000 distinct CDR3 sequences, 51% occurring once; the ten biggest clones make up 10%. The CDR3 contains 15 residues. Germline V gives CDR1 DFQATT, CDR2 SNEGSKA (reference sequence). Trimming cost V 1 base and J 5 bases; bases outside gene matches: 7. This clonotype was seen a few times. Its matching antigen is unknown.

The rearrangement links TRBV20-1 to TRBJ2-5; 10 bases map to TRBD2. This receptor was identified in a human donor who had recovered from COVID-19. The sample was CD4+ T cells from blood, cultured in vitro, taken before SARS-CoV-2 vaccination. The CDR3 coding sequence is TGCAGTGCTAGAGTGAGCGGGGGGGCATCGGAGACCCAGTACTTC. As protein: CSARVSGGASETQYF.